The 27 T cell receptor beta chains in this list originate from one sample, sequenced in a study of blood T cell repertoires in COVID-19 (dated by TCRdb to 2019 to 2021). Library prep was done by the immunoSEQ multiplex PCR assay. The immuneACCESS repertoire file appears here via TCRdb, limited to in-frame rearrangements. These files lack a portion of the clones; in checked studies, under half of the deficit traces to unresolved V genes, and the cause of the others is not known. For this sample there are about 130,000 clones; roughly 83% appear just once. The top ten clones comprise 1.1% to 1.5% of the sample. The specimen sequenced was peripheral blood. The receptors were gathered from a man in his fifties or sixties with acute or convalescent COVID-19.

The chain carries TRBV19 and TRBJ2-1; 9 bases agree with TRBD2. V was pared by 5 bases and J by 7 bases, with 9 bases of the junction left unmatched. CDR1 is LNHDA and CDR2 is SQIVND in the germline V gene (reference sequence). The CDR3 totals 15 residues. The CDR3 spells CASSLGLALSNEQFF. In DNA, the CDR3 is TGTGCCAGTAGTCTGGGACTAGCCCTCAGTAATGAGCAGTTCTTC.

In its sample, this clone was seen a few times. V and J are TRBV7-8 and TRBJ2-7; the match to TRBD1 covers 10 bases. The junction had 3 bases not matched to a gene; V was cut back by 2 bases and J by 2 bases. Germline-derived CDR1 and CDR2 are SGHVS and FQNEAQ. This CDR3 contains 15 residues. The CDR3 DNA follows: TGTGCCAGCAGCTTAAGGGACAGGGGAACCTACGAGCAGTACTTC. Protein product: CASSLRDRGTYEQYF.

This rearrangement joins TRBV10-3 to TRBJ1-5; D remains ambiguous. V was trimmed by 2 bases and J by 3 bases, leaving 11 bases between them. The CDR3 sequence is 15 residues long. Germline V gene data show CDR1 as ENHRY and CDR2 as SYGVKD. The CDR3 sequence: CAISEGGWDNQPQHF. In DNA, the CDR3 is TGTGCCATCAGTGAGGGCGGGTGGGACAATCAGCCCCAGCATTTT.

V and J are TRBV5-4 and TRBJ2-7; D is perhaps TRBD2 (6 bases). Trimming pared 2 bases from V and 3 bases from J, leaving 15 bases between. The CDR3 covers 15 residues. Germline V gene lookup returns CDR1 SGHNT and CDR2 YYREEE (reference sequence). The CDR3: CASSFDFGGNYEQYF. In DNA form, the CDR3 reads TGTGCCAGCAGCTTCGACTTCGGGGGAAACTACGAGCAGTACTTC.

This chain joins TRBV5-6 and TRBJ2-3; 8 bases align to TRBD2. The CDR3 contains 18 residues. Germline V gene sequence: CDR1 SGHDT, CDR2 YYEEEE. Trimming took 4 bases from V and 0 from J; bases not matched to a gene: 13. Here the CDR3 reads CASSQLSGTGPSTDTQYF. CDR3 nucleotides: TGTGCCAGCAGCCAACTTAGCGGGACGGGTCCTAGCACAGATACGCAGTATTTT.

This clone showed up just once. The CDR3 DNA follows: TGTGCCAGCAGCCCCGGAGGGGTGATCGGCGGCTACAATGAGCAGTTCTTC. Translation: CASSPGGVIGGYNEQFF. V usage is TRBV7-3 and J usage is TRBJ2-1; maybe TRBD2 (6 bases). Germline loops: CDR1 SGHTA, CDR2 FQGTGA. V lost 5 bases and J 3 bases, leaving 20 bases between the germline ends. The CDR3 contains 17 residues.

CDR3 in amino acids: CASRVAGWGYEQYF. DNA for the CDR3: TGTGCCAGCAGGGTAGCGGGATGGGGCTACGAGCAGTACTTC. The V gene is TRBV6-5, the J gene TRBJ2-7; TRBD2 agrees at 8 bases. The J segment lost 3 bases and the V segment lost 6 bases, leaving 7 bases of the junction unmatched. The CDR3 contains 14 residues. Germline lookup yields CDR1 MNHEY and CDR2 SVGAGI.

The CDR3: CASSPQEGNSPLHF. CDR3 bases: TGTGCCAGCTCACCACAAGAGGGAAATTCACCCCTCCACTTT. The chain joins TRBV18 to TRBJ1-6; D not resolved. Germline CDR1 is KGHSH and CDR2 is LQKENI. The CDR3 consists of 14 residues. V lost 1 base and J 7 bases, leaving 8 bases between the germline ends.

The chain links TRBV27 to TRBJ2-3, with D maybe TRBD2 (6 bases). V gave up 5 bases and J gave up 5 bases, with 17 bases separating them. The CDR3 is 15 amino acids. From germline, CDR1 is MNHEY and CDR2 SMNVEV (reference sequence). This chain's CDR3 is CASSPYGGYQDTQYF. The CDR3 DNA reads TGTGCCAGCAGTCCCTACGGGGGTTATCAAGATACGCAGTATTTT.

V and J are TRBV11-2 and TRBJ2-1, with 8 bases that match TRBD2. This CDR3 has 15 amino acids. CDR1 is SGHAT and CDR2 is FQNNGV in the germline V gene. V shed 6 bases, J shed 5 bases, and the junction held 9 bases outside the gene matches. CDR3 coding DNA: TGTGCCAGCAGTTCCAGCGGGAGTAGCCACAATGAGCAGTTCTTC. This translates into CASSSSGSSHNEQFF.

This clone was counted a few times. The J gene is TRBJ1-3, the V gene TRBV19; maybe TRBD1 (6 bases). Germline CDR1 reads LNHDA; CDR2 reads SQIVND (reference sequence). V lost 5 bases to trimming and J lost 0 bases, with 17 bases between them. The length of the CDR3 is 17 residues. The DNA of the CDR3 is TGTGCCAGTAGTTTCACGAACAGGGACCGCTCTGGAAACACCATATATTTT. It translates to CASSFTNRDRSGNTIYF.

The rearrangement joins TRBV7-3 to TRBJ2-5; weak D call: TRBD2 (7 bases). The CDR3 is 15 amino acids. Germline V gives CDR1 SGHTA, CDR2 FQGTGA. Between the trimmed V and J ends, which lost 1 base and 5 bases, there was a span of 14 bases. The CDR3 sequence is CASSLIGGAWETQYF. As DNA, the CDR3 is TGTGCCAGCAGCTTAATTGGGGGGGCCTGGGAGACCCAGTACTTC. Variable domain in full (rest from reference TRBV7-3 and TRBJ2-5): GAGVSQTPSNKVTEKGKYVELRCDPISGHTALYWYRQSLGQGPEFLIYFQGTGAADDSGLPNDRFFAVRPEGSVSTLKIQRTERGDSAVYLCASSLIGGAWETQYFGPGTRLLVL.

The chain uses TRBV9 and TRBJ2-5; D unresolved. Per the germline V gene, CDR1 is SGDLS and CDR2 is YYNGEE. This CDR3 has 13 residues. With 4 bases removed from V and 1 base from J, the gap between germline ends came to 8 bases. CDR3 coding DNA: TGTGCCAGCAGCTGGCGGAGCCAAGAGACCCAGTACTTC. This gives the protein CASSWRSQETQYF.

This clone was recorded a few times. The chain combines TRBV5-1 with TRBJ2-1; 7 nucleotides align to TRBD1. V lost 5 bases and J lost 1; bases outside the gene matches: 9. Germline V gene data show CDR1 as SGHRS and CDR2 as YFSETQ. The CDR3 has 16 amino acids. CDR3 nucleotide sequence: TGCGCCAGCAGACCTCCCGGGACAGAGTCCTACAATGAGCAGTTCTTC. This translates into CASRPPGTESYNEQFF.

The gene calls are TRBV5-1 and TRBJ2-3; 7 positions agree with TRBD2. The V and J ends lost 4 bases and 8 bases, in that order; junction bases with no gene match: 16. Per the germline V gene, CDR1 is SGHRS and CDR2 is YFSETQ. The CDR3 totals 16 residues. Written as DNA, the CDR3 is TGCGCCAGCAGCACGAGAGGAGGGCGGGAGACGGGTACGCAGTATTTT. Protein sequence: CASSTRGGRETGTQYF.

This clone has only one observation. This CDR3 reads CASSLSGQGTYEQYF. The DNA for the CDR3 is TGTGCCAGCAGTCTTAGCGGGCAGGGCACCTACGAGCAGTACTTC. V is TRBV27 and J is TRBJ2-7; TRBD2 matches at 7 bases. V lost 5 bases and J lost 2; bases outside the gene matches: 9. This CDR3 spans 15 amino acids. Looked up from germline, CDR1 is MNHEY and CDR2 is SMNVEV (reference sequence).

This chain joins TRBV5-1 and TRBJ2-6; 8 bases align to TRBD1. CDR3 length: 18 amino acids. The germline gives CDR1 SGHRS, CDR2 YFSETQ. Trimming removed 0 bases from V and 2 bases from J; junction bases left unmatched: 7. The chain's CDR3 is CASSLVPGGAPGANVLTF. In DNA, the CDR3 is TGCGCCAGCAGCTTGGTTCCAGGGGGCGCCCCTGGGGCCAACGTCCTGACTTTC. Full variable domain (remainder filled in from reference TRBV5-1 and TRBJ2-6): KAGVTQTPRYLIKTRGQQVTLSCSPISGHRSVSWYQQTPGQGLQFLFEYFSETQRNKGNFPGRFSGRQFSNSRSEMNVSTLELGDSALYLCASSLVPGGAPGANVLTFGAGSRLTVL.

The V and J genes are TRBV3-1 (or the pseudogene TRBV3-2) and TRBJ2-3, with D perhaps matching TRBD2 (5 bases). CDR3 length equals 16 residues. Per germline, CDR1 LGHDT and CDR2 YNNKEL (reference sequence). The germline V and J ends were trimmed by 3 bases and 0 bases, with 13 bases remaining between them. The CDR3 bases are TGTGCCAGCAGCCAGCCTAGCACCTCTAGCACAGATACGCAGTATTTT. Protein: CASSQPSTSSTDTQYF.

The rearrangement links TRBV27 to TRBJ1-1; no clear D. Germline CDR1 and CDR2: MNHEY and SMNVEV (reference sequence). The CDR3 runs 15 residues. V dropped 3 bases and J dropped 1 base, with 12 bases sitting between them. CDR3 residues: CASSLRLSWNTEAFF. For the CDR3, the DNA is TGTGCCAGCAGTTTGAGACTTTCCTGGAACACTGAAGCTTTCTTT.

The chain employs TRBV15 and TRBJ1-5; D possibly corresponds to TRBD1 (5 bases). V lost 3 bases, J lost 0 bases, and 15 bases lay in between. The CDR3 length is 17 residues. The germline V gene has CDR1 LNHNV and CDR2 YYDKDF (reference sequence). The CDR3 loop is CATSRGPQPYSNQPQHF. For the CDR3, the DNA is TGTGCCACCAGCAGGGGGCCTCAGCCTTATAGCAATCAGCCCCAGCATTTT.

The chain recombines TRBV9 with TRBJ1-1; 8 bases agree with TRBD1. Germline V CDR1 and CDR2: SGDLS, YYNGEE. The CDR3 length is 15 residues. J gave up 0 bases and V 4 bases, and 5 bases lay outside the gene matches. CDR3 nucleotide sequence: TGTGCCAGCAGCCTCGGACAGGGAGTGAACACTGAAGCTTTCTTT. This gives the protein CASSLGQGVNTEAFF.

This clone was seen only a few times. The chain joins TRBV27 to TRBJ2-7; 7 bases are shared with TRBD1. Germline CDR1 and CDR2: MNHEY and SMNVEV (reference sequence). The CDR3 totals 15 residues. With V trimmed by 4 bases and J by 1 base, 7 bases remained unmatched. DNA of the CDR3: TGTGCCAGCAGTTCCAGGACAGGATGGTCCTACGAGCAGTACTTC. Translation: CASSSRTGWSYEQYF.

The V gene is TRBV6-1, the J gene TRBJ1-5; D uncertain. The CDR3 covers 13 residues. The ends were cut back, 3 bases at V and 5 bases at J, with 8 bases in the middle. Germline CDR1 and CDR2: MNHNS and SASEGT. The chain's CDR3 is CASSETPYQPQHF. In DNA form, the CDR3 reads TGTGCCAGCAGTGAGACACCCTATCAGCCCCAGCATTTT.

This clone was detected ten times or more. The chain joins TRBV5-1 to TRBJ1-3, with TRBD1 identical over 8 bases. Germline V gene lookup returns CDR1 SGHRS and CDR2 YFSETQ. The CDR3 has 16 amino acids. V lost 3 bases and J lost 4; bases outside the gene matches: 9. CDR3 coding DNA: TGCGCCAGCAGCTGGGGACAGGCCCAGGGAGGAAACACCATATATTTT. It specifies CASSWGQAQGGNTIYF.

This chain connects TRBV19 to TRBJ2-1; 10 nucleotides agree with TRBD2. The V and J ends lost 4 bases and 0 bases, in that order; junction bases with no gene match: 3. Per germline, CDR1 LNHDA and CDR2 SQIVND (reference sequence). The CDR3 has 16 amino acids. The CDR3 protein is CASSKSGGASYNEQFF. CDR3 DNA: TGTGCCAGTAGTAAAAGCGGGGGGGCCTCCTACAATGAGCAGTTCTTC.

The DNA for the CDR3 is TGTGCCAGCAGCTTAGACGGGACAGGGCCCGAAAAACTGTTTTTT. It specifies CASSLDGTGPEKLFF. The chain employs TRBV7-9 and TRBJ1-4, with 9 bases identical to TRBD1. The CDR3 is made up of 15 amino acids. Germline CDR1 and CDR2: SEHNR and FQNEAQ (reference sequence). Trimming removed 1 base from V and 8 bases from J; junction bases left unmatched: 5. The complete variable domain, with remaining parts taken from reference TRBV7-9 and TRBJ1-4, reads DTGVSQNPRHKITKRGQNVTFRCDPISEHNRLYWYRQTLGQGPEFLTYFQNEAQLEKSRLLSDRFSAERPKGSFSTLEIQRTEQGDSAMYLCASSLDGTGPEKLFFGSGTQLSVL.

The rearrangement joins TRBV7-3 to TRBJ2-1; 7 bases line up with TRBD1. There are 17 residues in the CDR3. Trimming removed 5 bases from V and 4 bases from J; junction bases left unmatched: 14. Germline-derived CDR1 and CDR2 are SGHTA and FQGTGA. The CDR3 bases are TGTGCCAGCAGCCTACAGCACAACAGGGGTTCATACAATGAGCAGTTCTTC. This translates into CASSLQHNRGSYNEQFF.